One sample yielded the 17 T cell receptor beta chains listed below, sequenced in a study of a mutant IDH1 vaccine in newly diagnosed glioma. TCRdb keeps only in-frame clones here, not all; method: immunoSEQ multiplex PCR. The sample holds about 54,000 clones, around 84% seen once. The sample's time point: week 35, safety follow-up. Every vaccination contained 300 ug of the mutant IDH1 20-mer peptide and was paired with topical imiquimod. Their specific antigens are unknown. The sample here was PBMCs, taken from a glioma patient whose treatment included an IDH1 peptide vaccine. These receptors originate from a woman younger than 35 with glioma.

The chain has TRBV4-1 and TRBJ2-7; 12 nucleotides agree with TRBD2. The germline V gene has CDR1 MGHRA and CDR2 YSYEKL. The V gene end was trimmed by 0 bases and the J gene end by 2 bases; junction bases not matched to a gene: 8. The CDR3 spans 18 residues. The CDR3: CASSQERLAGASTYEQYF. Here the CDR3 DNA reads TGCGCCAGCAGCCAAGAAAGACTAGCGGGAGCCTCTACCTACGAGCAGTACTTC.

This clone was counted once. This chain uses TRBV25-1 with TRBJ1-6, with TRBD1 identical over 7 bases. Per germline, CDR1 MGHDK and CDR2 SYGVNS. The CDR3 totals 14 residues. Losses at the gene ends were 7 bases for V and 7 bases for J; bases not matched to a gene: 7. CDR3 DNA: TGTGCCAGCACCAGGGGGGACTCGAATTCACCCCTCCACTTT. It translates to CASTRGDSNSPLHF.

In this sample, this clone turned up once. The DNA for the CDR3 is TGTGCCAGCAGCGTAGCTCCGCAGGGGAGTGGCTACACCTTC. Translated: CASSVAPQGSGYTF. The chain recombines TRBV9 with TRBJ1-2; TRBD1 might be the D (6 bases). V was cut by 0 bases and J by 7 bases, with 13 bases left in between. The germline V gene encodes CDR1 SGDLS and CDR2 YYNGEE. The CDR3 is 14 residues long.

The J gene is TRBJ1-5, the V gene TRBV7-6, with TRBD1 as a possible D gene (5 bases). V lost 4 bases to trimming and J lost 2 bases, with 9 bases between them. CDR1 is SGHVS, CDR2 FNYEAQ, per germline. CDR3 length: 14 amino acids. CDR3 nucleotide sequence: TGTGCCAGCAGCTCCGGGGGAGGCAATCAGCCCCAGCATTTT. The encoded protein is CASSSGGGNQPQHF.

The V and J genes are TRBV19 and TRBJ1-2; D is unresolved. V was trimmed by 3 bases and J by 5 bases, leaving 7 bases between them. Germline CDR1 reads LNHDA; CDR2 reads SQIVND (reference sequence). The CDR3 totals 12 residues. The CDR3 here is CASSISVYGYTF. In nucleotides, the CDR3 is TGTGCCAGTAGTATTTCCGTTTATGGCTACACCTTC.

This chain links TRBV28 with TRBJ1-5; weak D call: TRBD1 (6 bases). The CDR3 sequence is 12 residues long. Germline CDR1 is MDHEN and CDR2 is SYDVKM. V lost 11 bases and J lost 6, with 14 bases in between. The CDR3: CAHGEGGQPQHF. DNA for the CDR3: TGTGCCCACGGGGAAGGGGGTCAGCCCCAGCATTTT.

J is TRBJ1-1 and V is TRBV12-5; D is possibly TRBD1 (6 bases). Germline loops: CDR1 LGHNT, CDR2 FRNRAP. V was clipped by 0 bases and J by 5 bases, with 19 bases between them. The length of the CDR3 is 17 residues. The CDR3 coding sequence is TGTGCTAGTGGTTTGGTACCCCGGACAGCACCGTGGACTGAAGCTTTCTTT. Amino acid sequence: CASGLVPRTAPWTEAFF.

The V gene is TRBV5-1, the J gene TRBJ2-1; the D call may be TRBD1 or TRBD2 (5 bases each). This CDR3 spans 14 amino acids. V lost 4 bases to trimming and J lost 5 bases, with 13 bases between them. Looked up from germline, CDR1 is SGHRS and CDR2 is YFSETQ. CDR3 region: CASSQGARDNEQFF. The CDR3 region has the DNA TGCGCCAGCAGCCAGGGAGCGCGAGACAATGAGCAGTTCTTC. The full variable domain, rest sourced from reference TRBV5-1 and TRBJ2-1, is KAGVTQTPRYLIKTRGQQVTLSCSPISGHRSVSWYQQTPGQGLQFLFEYFSETQRNKGNFPGRFSGRQFSNSRSEMNVSTLELGDSALYLCASSQGARDNEQFFGPGTRLTVL.

This chain connects TRBV9 to TRBJ1-2, with 9 bases identical to TRBD1. This CDR3 has 15 residues. CDR1 is SGDLS and CDR2 is YYNGEE in the germline V gene. V shed 4 bases and J 5 bases; nucleotides not matched to a gene: 9. The CDR3 is CASSPRDRAPYGYTF. The CDR3 coding sequence is TGTGCCAGCAGCCCTCGGGACAGGGCCCCATATGGCTACACCTTC.

The rearrangement joins TRBV5-4 to TRBJ2-3, with D unresolved. Trimming removed 0 bases from V and 5 bases from J, with 4 bases in between. Germline V gives CDR1 SGHNT, CDR2 YYREEE (reference sequence). The CDR3 totals 12 residues. For the CDR3, the DNA is TGTGCCAGCAGCTTGGAGGGAGATACGCAGTATTTT. It specifies CASSLEGDTQYF.

This chain uses TRBV10-3 with TRBJ2-1; 9 bases line up with TRBD2. Trimming took 3 bases from V and 5 from J; bases not matched to a gene: 11. CDR3 length equals 17 residues. Germline V gene lookup returns CDR1 ENHRY and CDR2 SYGVKD. The CDR3 protein is CAISERVAGVGDNEQFF. The CDR3 DNA reads as TGTGCCATCAGTGAAAGGGTAGCGGGAGTTGGGGACAATGAGCAGTTCTTC.

The chain has TRBV7-9 and TRBJ1-6, with 7 bases lining up with TRBD1. This CDR3 contains 15 residues. Germline lookup yields CDR1 SEHNR and CDR2 FQNEAQ (reference sequence). Germline trimming cut 1 base from V and 8 bases from J; bases unmatched to any gene: 5. The CDR3 loop is CASSLETGVDSPLHF. The CDR3 coding sequence is TGTGCCAGCAGCTTAGAAACAGGGGTAGATTCACCCCTCCACTTT.

The CDR3 spells CASSTRGGRVAGELFF. CDR3 bases: TGTGCCAGTAGTACCCGTGGGGGGAGGGTCGCCGGGGAGCTGTTTTTT. The V call is TRBV19, the J call TRBJ2-2; 7 positions match TRBD2. The V gene end was trimmed by 4 bases and the J gene end by 6 bases; junction bases not matched to a gene: 11. This CDR3 region has 16 residues. The germline CDR1 and CDR2 sequences are LNHDA and SQIVND (reference sequence). Full variable domain (rest looked up from reference TRBV19 and TRBJ2-2): DGGITQSPKYLFRKEGQNVTLSCEQNLNHDAMYWYRQDPGQGLRLIYYSQIVNDFQKGDIAEGYSVSREKKESFPLTVTSAQKNPTAFYLCASSTRGGRVAGELFFGEGSRLTVL.

The rearrangement links TRBV27 to TRBJ1-6; weak D call: TRBD1 (5 bases). V shed 3 bases and J shed 5 bases, with 14 bases lying between them. The CDR3 length is 16 residues. CDR1 and CDR2 (germline): MNHEY, SMNVEV (reference sequence). DNA of the CDR3: TGTGCCAGCAGTTTCAGGGCCCCCAACAATAATTCACCCCTCCACTTT. Translating gives CASSFRAPNNNSPLHF.

This clone was counted a few times. This chain links TRBV19 with TRBJ2-1; no definite D call. The CDR3 has 16 residues. The germline gives CDR1 LNHDA, CDR2 SQIVND (reference sequence). The ends were cut back, 1 base at V and 0 bases at J, with 10 bases in the middle. Here the CDR3 DNA reads TGTGCCAGTAGTATAGCGGGCAAGAGCTCCTACAATGAGCAGTTCTTC. This codes for CASSIAGKSSYNEQFF.

Only a few counts were recorded for this clone. The genes are TRBV6-6 and TRBJ2-1; D call uncertain. Trimming cost V 1 base and J 3 bases, with 4 bases left between them. This CDR3 has 13 amino acids. CDR1 MNHNY and CDR2 SVGAGI come from the germline V gene (reference sequence). The CDR3 region is CASSYYLYNEQFF. The CDR3 DNA sequence: TGTGCCAGCAGTTACTACCTCTACAATGAGCAGTTCTTC.

This sequence joins TRBV7-8 and TRBJ2-1, with TRBD1 matching over 7 bases. Looked up from germline, CDR1 is SGHVS and CDR2 is FQNEAQ. This CDR3 comprises 15 residues. V was clipped by 4 bases and J by 9 bases; unmatched bases: 12. The CDR3 loop is CASSSHFSDRVEQFF. CDR3 nucleotide sequence: TGTGCCAGCAGCTCGCATTTTTCCGACAGGGTTGAGCAGTTCTTC.